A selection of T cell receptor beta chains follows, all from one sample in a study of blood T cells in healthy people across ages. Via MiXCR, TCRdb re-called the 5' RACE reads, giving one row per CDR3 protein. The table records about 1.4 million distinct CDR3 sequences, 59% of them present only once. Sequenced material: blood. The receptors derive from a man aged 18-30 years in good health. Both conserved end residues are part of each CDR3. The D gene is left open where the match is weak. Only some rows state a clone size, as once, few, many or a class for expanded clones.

CDR3: CASSLGQPKGTYEQYF; DNA: TGCGCCAGCAGCCTGGGACAACCTAAGGGCACCTACGAGCAGTACTTC; size: -; D: -; V: TRBV5-1; J: TRBJ2-7
CDR3: CASSVFPRGGADTQYF; DNA: TGTGCCAGCAGCGTATTTCCCCGGGGTGGTGCAGATACGCAGTATTTT; size: -; D: -; V: TRBV9; J: TRBJ2-3
CDR3: CASGPAGGYYEQYF; DNA: TGTGCCAGCGGACCCGCGGGAGGGTACTACGAGCAGTACTTC; size: -; D: TRBD2; V: TRBV6-2/TRBV6-3; J: TRBJ2-7
CDR3: CASSYIGGARDEQYF; DNA: TGTGCCAGCAGTTACATTGGGGGGGCGAGGGACGAGCAGTACTTC; size: -; D: -; V: TRBV6-5; J: TRBJ2-7
CDR3: CASSGPTGPYEQYF; DNA: TGTGCCAGCAGCGGACCGACAGGGCCCTACGAGCAGTACTTC; size: few; D: TRBD1; V: TRBV7-9; J: TRBJ2-7
CDR3: CRGLGEAVGTEAFF; DNA: TGCAGAGGCTTGGGGGAGGCGGTTGGCACTGAAGCTTTCTTT; size: -; D: -; V: TRBV29-1; J: TRBJ1-1
CDR3: CASRDGLRGYNSPLHF; DNA: TGTGCCAGCAGGGACGGGCTAAGAGGCTATAATTCACCCCTCCACTTT; size: -; D: -; V: TRBV12-3/TRBV12-4; J: TRBJ1-6
CDR3: CASSGTGGKGYGYTF; DNA: TGTGCCAGCAGTGGGACAGGGGGAAAAGGCTATGGCTACACCTTC; size: -; D: TRBD1; V: TRBV28; J: TRBJ1-2
CDR3: CSARDMTSRRLNEQFF; DNA: TGCAGTGCTAGAGATATGACGAGCAGACGACTAAATGAGCAGTTCTTC; size: -; D: -; V: TRBV20-1; J: TRBJ2-1
CDR3: CASSLGGLRGQYF; DNA: TGTGCCAGCAGCTTGGGGGGACTCCGCGGGCAGTACTTC; size: -; D: -; V: TRBV7-2; J: TRBJ2-5
CDR3: CASSLAVGFHTDTQYF; DNA: TGCGCCAGCAGCTTGGCCGTAGGATTCCACACAGATACGCAGTATTTT; size: -; D: -; V: TRBV5-1; J: TRBJ2-3
CDR3: CASSTLADSTYEQYF; DNA: TGTGCCAGCAGTACCCTGGCGGACAGTACCTACGAGCAGTACTTC; size: few; D: -; V: TRBV27; J: TRBJ2-7
CDR3: CATLGDTNTEAFF; DNA: TGTGCCACCTTGGGGGACACGAACACTGAAGCTTTCTTT; size: -; D: -; V: TRBV2; J: TRBJ1-1
CDR3: CASSKGQGNSYEQYF; DNA: TGTGCCAGCAGTAAAGGACAGGGGAACTCCTACGAGCAGTACTTC; size: -; D: TRBD1; V: TRBV6-5; J: TRBJ2-7
CDR3: CANSDKTGVINQPQHF; DNA: TGTGCCAACAGTGATAAGACAGGGGTTATCAATCAGCCCCAGCATTTT; size: -; D: TRBD1; V: TRBV6-1; J: TRBJ1-5
CDR3: CASSRADTQYF; DNA: TGTGCCAGCAGTAGGGCAGATACGCAGTATTTT; size: many; D: -; V: TRBV12-3/TRBV12-4; J: TRBJ2-3
CDR3: CATRDRGWETQYF; DNA: TGTGCCACCCGCGACAGGGGATGGGAGACCCAGTACTTC; size: few; D: TRBD1; V: TRBV6-5; J: TRBJ2-5
CDR3: CASSQGTNNMGGYTF; DNA: TGCGCCAGCAGCCAAGGAACGAATAATATGGGTGGCTACACCTTC; size: -; D: -; V: TRBV4-1; J: TRBJ1-2
CDR3: CASSFPGPNTEAFF; DNA: TGTGCCAGCAGCTTCCCCGGCCCGAACACTGAAGCTTTCTTT; size: -; D: -; V: TRBV25-1; J: TRBJ1-1
CDR3: CASSSLQGVYGYTF; DNA: TGTGCCAGCAGTTCGCTCCAGGGGGTCTATGGCTACACCTTC; size: once; D: TRBD1; V: TRBV27; J: TRBJ1-2
CDR3: CAISDAGTGTIRGYTF; DNA: TGTGCCATCAGTGATGCCGGGACAGGGACTATTAGGGGCTACACCTTC; size: few; D: TRBD1; V: TRBV10-3; J: TRBJ1-2
CDR3: CASSHRTGPYGYTF; DNA: TGCGCCAGCAGCCATCGCACAGGGCCCTATGGCTACACCTTC; size: -; D: -; V: TRBV4-1; J: TRBJ1-2
CDR3: CASSDPGSNQPQHF; DNA: TGTGCCAGCAGTGACCCCGGTAGCAATCAGCCCCAGCATTTT; size: -; D: -; V: TRBV2; J: TRBJ1-5
CDR3: CASRRSRDQHF; DNA: TGTGCCAGCAGAAGATCCAGGGACCAGCATTTT; size: -; D: -; V: TRBV12-3/TRBV12-4; J: TRBJ1-5
CDR3: CASSFLGLGGRNYGYTF; DNA: TGTGCCAGCAGTTTTCTGGGGCTCGGGGGGAGAAACTATGGCTACACCTTC; size: few; D: -; V: TRBV12-3/TRBV12-4; J: TRBJ1-2
CDR3: CASSWGKGTYEQYF; DNA: TGTGCCAGCAGTTGGGGAAAAGGGACCTACGAGCAGTACTTC; size: few; D: -; V: TRBV2; J: TRBJ2-7
CDR3: CARGQGYYEQYF; DNA: TGTGCCAGAGGACAGGGTTACTACGAGCAGTACTTC; size: -; D: TRBD1; V: TRBV2; J: TRBJ2-7